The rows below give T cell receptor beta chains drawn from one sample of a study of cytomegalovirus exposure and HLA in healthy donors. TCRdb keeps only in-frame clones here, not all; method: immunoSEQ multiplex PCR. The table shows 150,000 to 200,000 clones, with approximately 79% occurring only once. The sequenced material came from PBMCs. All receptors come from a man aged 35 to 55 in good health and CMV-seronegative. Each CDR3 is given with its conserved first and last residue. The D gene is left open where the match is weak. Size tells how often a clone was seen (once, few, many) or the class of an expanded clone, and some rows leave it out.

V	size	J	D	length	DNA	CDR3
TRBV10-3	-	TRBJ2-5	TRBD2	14	TGTGCCATCAGTGGCGGGAGGGAGGTCGAGACCCAGTACTTC	CAISGGREVETQYF
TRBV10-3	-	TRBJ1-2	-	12	TGTGCCATCAATTCAGGGGCCGGCGGCTACACCTTC	CAINSGAGGYTF
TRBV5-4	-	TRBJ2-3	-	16	TGTGCCAGCGAAAGTAGGTCCGGCTCAGGGTTTAATACGCAGTATTTT	CASESRSGSGFNTQYF
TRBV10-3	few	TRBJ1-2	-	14	TGTGCCATCAGTGAGTCGATAGGGGCCTATGGCTACACCTTC	CAISESIGAYGYTF
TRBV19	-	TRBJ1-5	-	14	TGTGCCAGTTCAGGGCTGCAGGTCAATCAGCCCCAGCATTTT	CASSGLQVNQPQHF
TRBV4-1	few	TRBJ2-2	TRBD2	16	TGCGCCAGCAGCCAGGTAGCGGGATGGGGCACCGGGGAGCTGTTTTTT	CASSQVAGWGTGELFF
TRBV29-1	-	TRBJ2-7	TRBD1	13	TGCAGCGTCGGACAGGGGTTGGGTTACGAGCAGTACTTC	CSVGQGLGYEQYF
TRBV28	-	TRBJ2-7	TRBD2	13	TGTGCCAGCACAATAGCGGGAGCGCGCGAGCAGTACTTC	CASTIAGAREQYF
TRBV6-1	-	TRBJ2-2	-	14	TGTGCCAGCAGTAGGGACTCGAACACCGGGGAGCTGTTTTTT	CASSRDSNTGELFF
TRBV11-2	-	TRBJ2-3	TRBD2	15	TGTGCCAGCAGCCGCGGGGCGGGAGGCACAGATACGCAGTATTTT	CASSRGAGGTDTQYF
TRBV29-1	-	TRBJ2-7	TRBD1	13	TGCAGCGTTGCAGGGACAGGGGGCGTGGAGCAGTACTTC	CSVAGTGGVEQYF
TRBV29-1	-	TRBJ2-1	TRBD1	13	TGCAGCGTGGGGACAGGGCGATACAATGAGCAGTTCTTC	CSVGTGRYNEQFF
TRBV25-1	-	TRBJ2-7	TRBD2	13	TGTGCCAGCAGTAGGGGCGGGGGGTACGAGCAGTACTTC	CASSRGGGYEQYF
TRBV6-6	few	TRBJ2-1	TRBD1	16	TGTGCCAGCAGTTACTCGATGGGACAGGGGGCAAATGAGCAGTTCTTC	CASSYSMGQGANEQFF
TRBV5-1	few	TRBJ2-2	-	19	-	CAVGPINLAPHLTPGSCFF
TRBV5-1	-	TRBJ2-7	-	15	TGCGCCAGCAGCTTGGAGGGGGGAGGGTTTGACGAGCAGTACTTC	CASSLEGGGFDEQYF
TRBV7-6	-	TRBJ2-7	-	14	TGTGCCAGCAGCTTAGGGGGGGGGCCCTACGAGCAGTACTTC	CASSLGGGPYEQYF